These 30 T cell receptor beta chains were sequenced from one sample in a study of CD8 T cells in ankylosing spondylitis. TCRdb re-called the 5' RACE reads through MiXCR, storing one row per CDR3 protein. The sample carries about 220,000 distinct CDR3 sequences, 20% to 30% recorded once. The specimen was blood, either unsorted or a sorted T cell fraction (not recorded which). The receptors were gathered from a male donor with ankylosing spondylitis or in good health (not recorded which).

This chain links TRBV10-3 with TRBJ2-7; D may be TRBD2 (5 bases). Trimming took 0 bases from V and 7 from J, leaving 7 bases between them. The germline V gene encodes CDR1 ENHRY and CDR2 SYGVKD. The CDR3 totals 12 residues. CDR3 nucleotide sequence: TGTGCCATCAGTGAGTCAGTAGCGGAGCAGTACTTC. It codes for CAISESVAEQYF.

The rearrangement links TRBV10-3 to TRBJ2-7, with 8 bases matching TRBD1. The V gene's germline CDR1 is ENHRY and CDR2 SYGVKD. The length of the CDR3 is 14 residues. V lost 6 bases and J lost 0; bases outside the gene matches: 4. For the CDR3, the DNA is TGTGCCATCAGGCCGACAGGGGACTCCTACGAGCAGTACTTC. Its translation is CAIRPTGDSYEQYF.

This clonotype appeared a single time. The chain has TRBV20-1 and TRBJ2-5; perhaps TRBD1 as D (5 bases). Germline values: CDR1 DFQATT, CDR2 SNEGSKA (reference sequence). V was cut by 0 bases and J by 3 bases, with 8 bases left in between. The CDR3 is 13 residues long. In DNA form, the CDR3 reads TGCAGTGCTAGAGATCTCAGGGAAGAGACCCAGTACTTC. Its protein is CSARDLREETQYF.

In its sample, this clonotype was seen many times. The chain recombines TRBV5-1 with TRBJ1-4; 7 bases are a match to TRBD1. The trim removed 4 bases at V and 5 bases at J, leaving 5 bases unmatched. The CDR3 is made up of 14 amino acids. CDR1 SGHRS and CDR2 YFSETQ come from the germline V gene. CDR3 coding DNA: TGCGCCAGCAGCGGGGGACAGCCCAATGAAAAACTGTTTTTT. Residues: CASSGGQPNEKLFF.

A note on this clonotype: A much larger clone lies a single base off, so this may be a read error. The chain carries TRBV5-1 and TRBJ2-1; the D gene is possibly TRBD2 (6 bases). This CDR3 is 12 amino acids long. The germline gives CDR1 SGHRS, CDR2 YFSETQ. The CDR3 region is CASSGIYNKQFF. CDR3 DNA sequence: TGCGCCAGTAGCGGAATTTACAATAAGCAGTTCTTC. Variable domain in full (rest from reference TRBV5-1 and TRBJ2-1): KAGVTQTPRYLIKTRGQQVTLSCSPISGHRSVSWYQQTPGQGLQFLFEYFSETQRNKGNFPGRFSGRQFSNSRSEMNVSTLELGDSALYLCASSGIYNKQFFGPGTRLTVL.

This clonotype was found a few times. This chain joins TRBV3-1 and TRBJ2-6; 7 bases are shared with TRBD1. The CDR3 runs to 20 residues. The V gene's germline CDR1 is LGHDT and CDR2 YNNKEL (reference sequence). V gave up 0 bases and J gave up 0 bases; unmatched junction bases: 11. The CDR3 here is CASSQDPGRGFYSGANVLTF. CDR3 nucleotides: TGTGCCAGCAGCCAAGATCCTGGCAGGGGGTTCTACTCTGGGGCCAACGTCCTGACTTTC.

This clonotype turned up a few times. The chain carries TRBV29-1 and TRBJ2-1, with 9 bases aligning to TRBD1. CDR3 length: 14 residues. Germline-derived CDR1 and CDR2 are SQVTM and ANQGSEA. With 5 bases clipped from V and 8 bases from J, the junction kept 10 bases outside the gene matches. CDR3 nucleotide sequence: TGCAGCGTTTGGACAGGGGTTTTATTCGATGAGCAGTTCTTC. Translation gives CSVWTGVLFDEQFF.

This sequence joins TRBV20-1 and TRBJ2-3; D possibly corresponds to TRBD1 (7 bases). Germline V gene data show CDR1 as DFQATT and CDR2 as SNEGSKA (reference sequence). CDR3 length: 19 amino acids. Trimming cost V 0 bases and J 2 bases, with 24 bases left between them. The CDR3 region is CSAREWRGRTLANTDTQYF. CDR3 sequence (DNA): TGCAGTGCTAGAGAGTGGAGGGGGCGAACTCTGGCTAACACAGATACGCAGTATTTT.

The genes are TRBV18 and TRBJ2-1; D ambiguous. Germline V gene sequence: CDR1 KGHSH, CDR2 LQKENI. There are 13 residues in the CDR3. Between the trimmed V and J ends, which lost 8 bases and 1 base, there was a span of 9 bases. In nucleotides, the CDR3 is TGTGCCAGCACCATGCTTTCCTACAATGAGCAGTTCTTC. Translated, it gives CASTMLSYNEQFF.

The rearrangement joins TRBV6-1 to TRBJ2-1; 7 bases line up with TRBD2. This CDR3 contains 18 residues. The germline V gene has CDR1 MNHNS and CDR2 SASEGT. After removal of 7 bases from V and 2 bases from J, the junction contained 17 bases not matched to a gene. The CDR3 bases are TGTGCCAGCACCAACATAGCGGGCGGAAGTACTACCTACAATGAGCAGTTCTTC. This sequence encodes CASTNIAGGSTTYNEQFF.

In this sample, this clonotype turned up many times. V gene TRBV20-1 combines with J gene TRBJ2-1, with D maybe TRBD1 (6 bases). The CDR3 runs 15 residues. Trimming left V 1 base short and J 0 bases short, with 10 bases between. Germline CDR1 is DFQATT and CDR2 is SNEGSKA (reference sequence). The CDR3 bases are TGCAGTGCTAGAGTGCCCAGGGGCTCCTACAATGAGCAGTTCTTC. Translating gives CSARVPRGSYNEQFF.

The gene calls are TRBV5-4 and TRBJ2-3; D perhaps matches TRBD1 (6 bases). The CDR3 extends over 17 amino acids. In germline, CDR1 is SGHNT, CDR2 YYREEE (reference sequence). The V gene lost 4 bases and the J gene lost 4 bases, with 22 bases spanning the gap. CDR3 DNA sequence: TGTGCCAGCAGCACAGCGACTGACAGGAGTGGTTCAGATACGCAGTATTTT. It translates to CASSTATDRSGSDTQYF.

This clonotype was recorded many times. The chain is built from TRBV20-1 and TRBJ2-3, with D perhaps being TRBD1 or TRBD2 (5 bases each). The CDR3 sequence is 14 residues long. The germline gives CDR1 DFQATT, CDR2 SNEGSKA (reference sequence). The CDR3 DNA follows: TGCAGGTCTGGTGGGGACGAGAGCACAGATACGCAGTATTTT. Amino acid sequence: CRSGGDESTDTQYF.

The chain uses TRBV5-1 and TRBJ2-7; D might be TRBD1 (6 bases). Trimming took off 0 bases at V and 11 bases at J, with 18 bases between the two ends. The germline gives CDR1 SGHRS, CDR2 YFSETQ. This CDR3 comprises 14 residues. The CDR3 DNA sequence: TGCGCCAGCAGCTTGGGCGAAAACAGGGCCCGTAAGTACTTC. It yields the protein CASSLGENRARKYF.

The chain combines TRBV20-1 with TRBJ2-7, with a weak D call TRBD2 (5 bases). The CDR3 spans 13 residues. The V gene lost 0 bases and the J gene lost 6 bases, with 12 bases spanning the gap. The V gene's germline CDR1 is DFQATT and CDR2 SNEGSKA (reference sequence). CDR3 DNA: TGCAGTGCTAGAGATACTAGAGCAGTCGAGCAGTACTTC. This translates into CSARDTRAVEQYF.

The chain combines TRBV15 with TRBJ2-7; 10 bases align to TRBD1. This CDR3 spans 14 amino acids. CDR1 is LNHNV, CDR2 YYDKDF, per germline (reference sequence). Trimming removed 5 bases from V and 3 bases from J; junction bases left unmatched: 4. The chain's CDR3 is CATSGRTGGYEQYF. CDR3 in DNA: TGTGCCACCAGCGGCAGGACAGGGGGCTACGAGCAGTACTTC.

The V call is TRBV20-1, the J call TRBJ1-2; D possibly corresponds to TRBD1 (6 bases). This CDR3 region has 16 residues. V lost 0 bases and J 2 bases, leaving 16 bases between the germline ends. Germline V gives CDR1 DFQATT, CDR2 SNEGSKA (reference sequence). CDR3 in DNA: TGCAGTGCTAGAGACGGACGGACAGAGGCCAACTATGGCTACACCTTC. Amino acid sequence: CSARDGRTEANYGYTF.

This clonotype was recorded many times. This rearrangement joins TRBV27 to TRBJ1-1; D is undetermined. The CDR3 spans 11 residues. Trimming removed 6 bases at V and 5 bases at J, with 7 bases between. Germline V lookup: CDR1 MNHEY, CDR2 SMNVEV (reference sequence). The CDR3 spells CASSGRTEAFF. The CDR3 region has the DNA TGTGCCAGCAGCGGAAGGACTGAAGCTTTCTTT.

The gene calls are TRBV10-3 and TRBJ2-3; no clear D gene. Germline assignment: CDR1 ENHRY and CDR2 SYGVKD. CDR3 size: 15 residues. Trimming stripped 0 bases from V and 2 bases from J, with 9 bases between. CDR3: CAISESGYPTDTQYF. The CDR3 DNA follows: TGTGCCATCAGTGAGTCAGGGTATCCCACAGATACGCAGTATTTT.

About this clonotype itself: A much larger clone lies a single base off, so this may be a read error. V gene TRBV5-1 combines with J gene TRBJ2-7; D not certain. Between the trimmed V and J ends, which lost 0 bases and 4 bases, there was a span of 8 bases. The CDR3 runs to 13 residues. The germline gives CDR1 SGHRS, CDR2 YFSETQ. CDR3 nucleotides: TGCGCCAGCAGCTTGGCTCCAGATTACGAGCAGTACTTC. This gives the protein CASSLAPDYEQYF.

V usage is TRBV6-1 and J usage is TRBJ2-3, with a weak D call TRBD2 (6 bases). Germline CDR1 is MNHNS and CDR2 is SASEGT. The CDR3 length is 15 residues. V gave up 4 bases and J gave up 1 base, with 12 bases separating them. CDR3 amino acids: CASSAQGLGTDTQYF. CDR3 nucleotide sequence: TGTGCCAGCAGTGCTCAGGGACTTGGCACAGATACGCAGTATTTT.

This clonotype showed up many times. The rearrangement uses TRBV5-1 and TRBJ1-1; possible D gene TRBD1, 6 bases. Germline values: CDR1 SGHRS, CDR2 YFSETQ. V dropped 0 bases and J dropped 6 bases, with 12 bases sitting between them. CDR3 length: 14 amino acids. The CDR3 is CASSLGQGMPEAFF. For the CDR3, the DNA is TGCGCCAGCAGCTTGGGGCAGGGGATGCCTGAAGCTTTCTTT.

V is TRBV15 and J is TRBJ2-7, with TRBD1 matching over 9 bases. V was clipped by 1 base and J by 2 bases; unmatched bases: 6. This CDR3 is built from 16 residues. In germline, CDR1 is LNHNV, CDR2 YYDKDF (reference sequence). Here the CDR3 reads CATSRGTGAPTYEQYF. In DNA, the CDR3 is TGTGCCACCAGCAGAGGGACAGGGGCTCCAACCTACGAGCAGTACTTC.

With regard to this clonotype: This could be a read error, since a much larger clone is one nucleotide away. The chain couples TRBV12-3 or TRBV12-4 to TRBJ1-5, with D perhaps matching TRBD1 (6 bases). The CDR3 consists of 15 residues. V was cut by 5 bases and J by 10 bases, with 21 bases left in between. CDR3 protein: CASSLGQGKNPPQHF. The CDR3 region has the DNA TGTGCCAGCAGTCTGGGCCAGGGGAAGAATCCCCCCCAGCATTTT.

Remarks on this clonotype: A read error may be the cause here, since a much bigger clone is one base away. This chain links TRBV10-3 with TRBJ2-1; TRBD1 matches 9 bases. Germline loops: CDR1 ENHRY, CDR2 SYGVKD. The CDR3 totals 14 residues. V gave up 2 bases and J gave up 9 bases; unmatched junction bases: 5. The CDR3 spells CAISEPGTGREQFF. CDR3 DNA: TGTGCCATCAGTGAGCCGGGGACAGGGCGTGAGCAGTTCTTC.

This clonotype was detected ten times or more. This chain joins TRBV18 and TRBJ2-7; 7 nucleotides line up with TRBD1. The CDR3 contains 14 residues. The V gene's germline CDR1 is KGHSH and CDR2 LQKENI. V shed 5 bases, J shed 0 bases, and the junction held 4 bases outside the gene matches. Written as DNA, the CDR3 is TGTGCCAGCTCATCGGGACAGCTCTCCTACGAGCAGTACTTC. The encoded protein is CASSSGQLSYEQYF.

In this sample, this clonotype turned up many times. The J gene is TRBJ2-4, the V gene TRBV29-1; D is possibly TRBD1 or TRBD2 (5 bases each). Germline V gene data show CDR1 as SQVTM and CDR2 as ANQGSEA. CDR3 length: 13 amino acids. Trimming removed 7 bases from V and 5 bases from J, with 15 bases in between. The CDR3 loop reads CSAEGTQENIQYF. Here the CDR3 DNA reads TGCAGCGCCGAAGGGACGCAGGAAAACATTCAGTACTTC.

The rearrangement links TRBV20-1 to TRBJ1-2; D gene uncertain. This CDR3 spans 14 amino acids. The V gene's germline CDR1 is DFQATT and CDR2 SNEGSKA (reference sequence). V was shortened by 0 bases and J by 4 bases, with 12 bases between the two germline ends. CDR3 sequence reads: CSARDHRETYGYTF. The DNA of the CDR3 is TGCAGTGCTAGAGATCATCGGGAAACCTATGGCTACACCTTC.

This clonotype was recorded a few times. The chain carries TRBV20-1 and TRBJ2-1, with TRBD2 identical over 7 bases. The germline gives CDR1 DFQATT, CDR2 SNEGSKA (reference sequence). Trimming cost V 6 bases and J 6 bases; bases outside gene matches: 8. This CDR3 region has 13 residues. CDR3 region: CSAQFGGSNEQFF. The DNA for the CDR3 is TGCAGTGCCCAATTCGGGGGGAGCAATGAGCAGTTCTTC.

The chain joins TRBV25-1 to TRBJ2-7, with D possibly being TRBD1 (7 bases). The CDR3 totals 13 residues. Germline CDR1 reads MGHDK; CDR2 reads SYGVNS. Between the trimmed V and J ends, which lost 4 bases and 8 bases, there was a span of 15 bases. The CDR3: CASSVQGGNKQYF. As DNA, the CDR3 is TGTGCCAGCAGTGTCCAGGGGGGCAACAAGCAGTACTTC.